The 9 T cell receptor beta chains below come from one sample, sequenced in a study of cytomegalovirus exposure and HLA in healthy donors. This PCR relied on a set of 60 Vbeta primers and 13 Jbeta primers. Libraries were prepared by immunoSEQ multiplex PCR; TCRdb keeps only in-frame clonotypes and omits some of them. Of 95,000 to 100,000 clones in the sample, 60% to 80% were seen once. The source material was PBMCs. The receptors originated from a female donor in good health and CMV-seronegative.

The chain carries TRBV7-3 and TRBJ2-1; the D gene is possibly TRBD2 (6 bases). Germline V lookup: CDR1 SGHTA, CDR2 FQGTGA. The CDR3 contains 17 residues. V was pared by 3 bases and J by 3 bases, with 18 bases between. The CDR3 here is CASSLYGLAGIYNEQFF. CDR3 coding DNA: TGTGCCAGCAGCTTGTATGGGCTCGCGGGGATCTACAATGAGCAGTTCTTC.

The gene calls are TRBV7-9 and TRBJ2-7; 7 nucleotides agree with TRBD2. V lost 1 base, J lost 0 bases, and 3 bases stayed unmatched. The CDR3 has 15 amino acids. Germline V gene lookup returns CDR1 SEHNR and CDR2 FQNEAQ (reference sequence). The CDR3 reads CASSLEAGSSYEQYF. The CDR3, as DNA: TGTGCCAGCAGCTTAGAAGCGGGGAGCTCCTACGAGCAGTACTTC. Using reference TRBV7-9 and TRBJ2-7 for the parts outside the CDR3, the full variable domain is DTGVSQNPRHKITKRGQNVTFRCDPISEHNRLYWYRQTLGQGPEFLTYFQNEAQLEKSRLLSDRFSAERPKGSFSTLEIQRTEQGDSAMYLCASSLEAGSSYEQYFGPGTRLTVT.

In its sample, this clone was seen a few times. The rearrangement joins TRBV6-6 to TRBJ2-3; TRBD2 might be the D (5 bases). Trimming took off 11 bases at V and 2 bases at J, with 17 bases between the two ends. Germline loops: CDR1 MNHNY, CDR2 SVGAGI (reference sequence). The CDR3 sequence is 14 residues long. The CDR3 region is CALGLAGITDTQYF. The CDR3 nucleotides are TGTGCCTTAGGGCTTGCGGGCATCACAGATACGCAGTATTTT.

V and J are TRBV7-6 and TRBJ2-7; maybe TRBD1 (8 bases). V lost 1 base to trimming and J lost 5 bases, with 18 bases between them. Per germline, CDR1 SGHVS and CDR2 FNYEAQ. The CDR3 totals 16 residues. In nucleotides, the CDR3 is TGTGCCAGCAGCTTAGAAACAGGGGGGGGGACTGACGAGCAGTACTTC. Its protein product is CASSLETGGGTDEQYF.

This sequence joins TRBV25-1 and TRBJ1-4, with TRBD1 as a possible D gene (5 bases). Germline assignment: CDR1 MGHDK and CDR2 SYGVNS. V was shortened by 3 bases and J by 3 bases, with 8 bases between the two germline ends. This CDR3 region has 14 residues. CDR3 loop: CASSEGQPNEKLFF. The CDR3 DNA follows: TGTGCCAGCAGTGAGGGGCAGCCTAATGAAAAACTGTTTTTT.

CDR3 DNA sequence: TGTGCCAGCAGCTTAAGAGGGGGCGGGCCTAGCACAGATACGCAGTATTTT. Its protein is CASSLRGGGPSTDTQYF. The chain joins TRBV7-2 to TRBJ2-3; 7 bases align to TRBD1. The length of the CDR3 is 17 residues. V was pared by 2 bases and J by 0 bases, with 8 bases of the junction left unmatched. Germline V gene sequence: CDR1 SGHTA, CDR2 FQGNSA.

The chain combines TRBV5-1 with TRBJ1-1, with D possibly being TRBD1 (6 bases). The V and J ends lost 0 bases and 4 bases respectively, with 10 bases between them. Germline CDR1 is SGHRS and CDR2 is YFSETQ. This CDR3 is 14 amino acids long. CDR3 sequence: CASSLEQGSTEAFF. The CDR3 region has the DNA TGCGCCAGCAGCTTGGAGCAGGGGAGCACTGAAGCTTTCTTT. Supplemented by reference TRBV5-1 and TRBJ1-1, the full variable domain reads KAGVTQTPRYLIKTRGQQVTLSCSPISGHRSVSWYQQTPGQGLQFLFEYFSETQRNKGNFPGRFSGRQFSNSRSEMNVSTLELGDSALYLCASSLEQGSTEAFFGQGTRLTVV.

This clone was seen a single time. The chain combines TRBV4-3 with TRBJ1-1; TRBD1 might be the D (6 bases). CDR3 size: 15 residues. Deletions cut 4 bases from V and 3 bases from J, with 15 bases between. Per germline, CDR1 LGHNA and CDR2 YSLEER. The CDR3 region is CASSRRQVVYTEAFF. CDR3 nucleotides: TGCGCCAGCAGCCGCAGACAGGTGGTGTACACTGAAGCTTTCTTT.

The V call is TRBV19, the J call TRBJ2-6; D is uncertain. V was pared by 0 bases and J by 0 bases, with 3 bases between. This CDR3 is 15 amino acids long. Germline CDR1 is LNHDA and CDR2 is SQIVND (reference sequence). The CDR3 here is CASSIDYSGANVLTF. DNA of the CDR3: TGTGCCAGTAGTATAGATTACTCTGGGGCCAACGTCCTGACTTTC.